The subject of this entry is one T cell receptor beta chain. Its antigen is currently unknown. Investigators reverse transcribed all isolated RNA, so they sequenced expressed TCRB transcripts. Clones were sequenced by immunoSEQ multiplex PCR, and TCRdb holds only the in-frame ones, with some missing. Found here are 60,000 to 75,000 clones, about 50% of them singletons; the top ten hold 0.55% to 0.8%. Trimming removed 9 bases from V and 1 base from J; junction bases left unmatched: 11. This CDR3 has 15 residues. Germline CDR1 reads MNHNY; CDR2 reads SVGAGI (reference sequence). The data stem from a study of beta chain features in type 1 diabetes. Whole-study results and caveats: Across all four CD4+ subsets, people with type 1 diabetes showed modestly shorter TCRB CDR3s. Fewer junction insertions and more nucleotide deletions appeared in type 1 diabetes patients. The similarity of naive, central memory and Treg TCRB repertoires appeared greater among patients than among healthy donors.

The source of this sequence is a man in his thirties or forties with type 1 diabetes. The sequenced sample was central memory CD4+ T cells from blood. This sequence joins TRBV6-6 and TRBJ2-7; TRBD1 matches 8 bases. The CDR3 is CASTPRTGFSYEQYF. The DNA of the CDR3 is TGTGCCAGTACTCCTAGGACAGGGTTTTCCTACGAGCAGTACTTC.